A single sample is the source of the 14 T cell receptor beta chains below, sequenced in a study of naive CD8 T cells in extremely preterm neonates (dated by TCRdb to 2016 to 2017). Term cord blood was obtained from about five elective full-term cesarean deliveries at roughly 36-42 weeks of gestation, without labor or rupture of membranes. Libraries were prepared through the immunoSEQ multiplex PCR assay. This is the immuneACCESS table as TCRdb keeps it, with only in-frame sequences that have V and J called. A part of the clones is gone; compared with another copy, unresolved V genes explain less than half, and the rest is unexplained. This sample is represented by approximately 7,700 clones; 95% to 98% of them were singletons. The ten largest account for around 0.35% of the sample. Sequencing was done on a sample of naive CD8+ T cells from cord blood. These TCRs come from a newborn in good health.

This rearrangement joins TRBV4-2 to TRBJ1-1, with D perhaps matching TRBD1 (6 bases). The V end was cut by 1 base, the J end by 6 bases, with 6 bases between. CDR1 LGHNA and CDR2 YNFKEQ come from the germline V gene. This CDR3 region has 12 residues. CDR3 coding DNA: TGTGCCAGCAGCCAAGCAGGGGCTGAAGCTTTCTTT. This gives the protein CASSQAGAEAFF.

The chain has TRBV29-1 and TRBJ2-5, with D possibly matching TRBD2 (6 bases). Trimming left V 5 bases short and J 11 bases short, with 12 bases between. This CDR3 contains 10 residues. CDR1 SQVTM and CDR2 ANQGSEA come from the germline V gene. The CDR3 is CSVTTGEQYF. The CDR3 DNA reads TGCAGCGTTACGACGGGGGAGCAGTACTTC. The full variable domain, in which reference TRBV29-1 and TRBJ2-5 provide the parts outside the CDR3, is SAVISQKPSRDICQRGTSLTIQCQVDSQVTMMFWYRQQPGQSLTLIATANQGSEATYESGFVIDKFPISRPNLTFSTLTVSNMSPEDSSIYLCSVTTGEQYFGPGTRLLVL.

This chain connects TRBV5-6 to TRBJ2-7; no reliable D call. Germline CDR1 is SGHDT and CDR2 is YYEEEE. Trimming stripped 1 base from V and 4 bases from J, with 6 bases between. This CDR3 region has 12 residues. In DNA, the CDR3 is TGTGCCAGCAGCTTGCCAGGTTACGAGCAGTACTTC. Translated: CASSLPGYEQYF.

The J gene is TRBJ2-1, the V gene TRBV6-5; D might be TRBD2 (6 bases). Trimming left V 7 bases short and J 7 bases short, with 11 bases between. The CDR3 has 12 amino acids. Germline CDR1 MNHEY, CDR2 SVGAGI. The CDR3 DNA is TGTGCCAGCACCCAAGGAGGGAATGAGCAGTTCTTC. It encodes CASTQGGNEQFF.

J is TRBJ1-1 and V is TRBV5-1; D is ambiguous. The CDR3 extends over 15 amino acids. Germline V gene sequence: CDR1 SGHRS, CDR2 YFSETQ. Between the trimmed V and J ends, which lost 2 bases and 0 bases, there was a span of 11 bases. The CDR3 region is CASSLEGSMNTEAFF. The CDR3 nucleotides read TGCGCCAGCAGCTTAGAGGGTTCCATGAACACTGAAGCTTTCTTT.

This chain uses TRBV9 with TRBJ2-3; possibly TRBD1 for D (5 bases). This CDR3 has 16 residues. Germline V gene data show CDR1 as SGDLS and CDR2 as YYNGEE. Trimming removed 0 bases from V and 4 bases from J, with 15 bases in between. CDR3 protein: CASSVEGLLGSDTQYF. The CDR3 DNA follows: TGTGCCAGCAGCGTAGAGGGGCTGCTAGGATCAGATACGCAGTATTTT.

The CDR3 loop reads CASSLRGGDPYYEQYF. The CDR3 DNA is TGTGCCAGCAGTCTCCGGGGGGGGGACCCCTACTACGAGCAGTACTTC. This chain connects TRBV27 to TRBJ2-7, with 8 positions matching TRBD2. The germline CDR1 and CDR2 sequences are MNHEY and SMNVEV (reference sequence). CDR3 size: 16 residues. With 5 bases clipped from V and 3 bases from J, the junction kept 12 bases outside the gene matches.

V gene TRBV30 combines with J gene TRBJ1-2, with a weak D call TRBD1 (6 bases). The CDR3 consists of 11 residues. Germline V gene lookup returns CDR1 GTSNPN and CDR2 SVGIG (reference sequence). V lost 3 bases and J 6 bases, leaving 8 bases between the germline ends. As DNA, the CDR3 is TGTGCCTGGAGGTACAGGGATGGCTACACCTTC. It encodes CAWRYRDGYTF.

The chain joins TRBV10-1 to TRBJ1-6; a possible D gene is TRBD1 (5 bases). V lost 2 bases and J lost 3, with 8 bases in between. The CDR3 is 15 amino acids. CDR1 WNHNN and CDR2 SYGVQD come from the germline V gene (reference sequence). CDR3 loop: CASSEHQGYNSPLHF. As DNA, the CDR3 is TGCGCCAGCAGTGAGCACCAGGGCTATAATTCACCCCTCCACTTT.

The V and J genes are TRBV7-8 and TRBJ1-1; D remains ambiguous. This CDR3 contains 14 residues. Per the germline V gene, CDR1 is SGHVS and CDR2 is FQNEAQ. Trimming pared 5 bases from V and 0 bases from J, leaving 10 bases between. In DNA, the CDR3 is TGTGCCAGCAGCCCAAAAACAGTGAACACTGAAGCTTTCTTT. Amino acid sequence: CASSPKTVNTEAFF. The variable domain in full, completed from reference TRBV7-8 and TRBJ1-1, reads GAGVSQSPRYKVAKRGQDVALRCDPISGHVSLFWYQQALGQGPEFLTYFQNEAQLDKSGLPSDRFFAERPEGSVSTLKIQRTQQEDSAVYLCASSPKTVNTEAFFGQGTRLTVV.

The rearrangement joins TRBV4-3 to TRBJ1-5, with 11 bases fitting TRBD1. The CDR3 has 15 amino acids. The V segment lost 5 bases and the J segment 7 bases; nucleotides outside the gene matches: 7. In germline, CDR1 is LGHNA, CDR2 YSLEER. The CDR3 protein is CASSLGQGAGQPQHF. CDR3 nucleotides: TGCGCCAGCAGCTTAGGACAGGGGGCAGGGCAGCCCCAGCATTTT.

V gene TRBV10-3 combines with J gene TRBJ2-1; 11 bases line up with TRBD1. The CDR3 consists of 16 residues. The germline CDR1 and CDR2 sequences are ENHRY and SYGVKD. V was pared by 3 bases and J by 8 bases, with 9 bases of the junction left unmatched. The CDR3 bases are TGTGCCATCAGTGACCCGGACAGGGGGCGCCGGGATGAGCAGTTCTTC. Translating gives CAISDPDRGRRDEQFF.

The chain employs TRBV25-1 and TRBJ2-5, with D possibly being TRBD2 (6 bases). The CDR3 is 15 amino acids. Trimming removed 2 bases at V and 2 bases at J, with 12 bases between. Germline V gene lookup returns CDR1 MGHDK and CDR2 SYGVNS. The CDR3 nucleotides are TGTGCCAGCAGTGAAATTGCGGGGCCGCAAGAGACCCAGTACTTC. Translating gives CASSEIAGPQETQYF.

Remarks on this clone: The junction and the germline gene differ at one end; a read error may be behind it. This rearrangement joins TRBV7-9 to TRBJ2-1; perhaps TRBD2 as D (7 bases). The CDR3 covers 14 residues. The germline gives CDR1 SEHNR, CDR2 FQNEAQ (reference sequence). CDR3 region: CASSLGGGRNERFF. The CDR3 DNA sequence: TGTGCCAGCAGCTTGGGGGGGGGCCGGAATGAGCGGTTCTTC.